This TCR beta chain was documented in a study of blood T cell repertoires in COVID-19. Whole-study context: COVID-19 samples, acute and convalescent, were from the United States, Italy and Spain.

The V gene's germline CDR1 is SGHTA and CDR2 FQGNSA. The V and J ends lost 5 bases and 2 bases respectively, with 10 bases between them. This CDR3 comprises 13 residues. This clone was seen only a few times. Sequencing was performed with immunoSEQ multiplex PCR; in TCRdb, only in-frame clones are kept and a portion is missing. This table has approximately 98,000 clones, roughly 70% appearing once. The sequencing input was peripheral blood. The TCR comes from a woman between 35 and 50 years old with acute or convalescent COVID-19. This chain links TRBV7-2 with TRBJ2-7; perhaps TRBD1 as D (5 bases). For the CDR3, the DNA is TGTGCCAGCAGCCTACAGGTTACCTACGAGCAGTACTTC. It yields the protein CASSLQVTYEQYF.